This TCR beta chain was found in a study of T-cell memory formation after mild COVID-19. This CDR3 is 15 amino acids long. The V gene lost 5 bases and the J gene lost 3 bases, with 14 bases spanning the gap. Germline V lookup: CDR1 SGHTA, CDR2 FQGNSA. TCRdb ran MiXCR on the 5' RACE reads and lists one entry per CDR3 protein. The sample gives 240,000 or so distinct CDR3 sequences, approximately 9% of which show up once; 22% is in the top ten. This clonotype occurred many times. The chain uses TRBV7-2 and TRBJ2-1; tentative D call: TRBD2 (6 bases). The source material was PBMCs or a T cell subset sorted from them (not recorded which). The receptor's source is a man aged 18 to 29 who had mild COVID-19 (a few samples of this study predate the infection). Cell type and time point are not known. CDR3 in DNA: TGTGCCAGCAGCCCAGTGGGGGGTTTCTACAATGAGCAGTTCTTC. Encoded protein: CASSPVGGFYNEQFF.